What follows describes a single T cell receptor (beta chain). Its antigen target is currently unknown. No much larger clonotype is one base removed from it; base qualities were not supplied. The time point label, as the study defines it: baseline before first vaccination. The vaccinee samples were drawn from two UK trials, COV001 and COV002, one of which was a single-blind randomized controlled phase 2/3 trial testing AZD1222 (ChAdOx1 nCoV-19) in healthy adults. For TCRbeta chain sequencing, PBMC samples from trial participants were taken at day 0 and at day 28 after the second dose. This sample stems from a study of T cell responses to AZD1222 COVID-19 vaccine (dated by TCRdb to the early 2020s). Some background on the complete study: AZD1222 recipients with second doses at about 4 weeks or about 12 weeks were pooled, because spike-specific TCR depth and breadth did not differ between schedules. A total of more than 230 trial participants underwent TCR sequencing, of whom 207 received two doses of AZD1222 and approximately 25 received two doses of the MenACWY control vaccine. Trial participants were enrolled by age into subgroups of 18-55, 56-69 and 70-plus years, and roughly 160, 29 and 62 TCR-sequenced participants, respectively, were included in these subgroups.

According to the germline V gene (reference sequence), CDR1 reads GTSNPN and CDR2 reads SVGIG. V loses 7 bases of germline sequence and J loses 2 bases, and the interval between the two ends is 8 bases. The CDR3 runs 11 residues from the cysteine to the phenylalanine. Only the CDR3 part of the read is kept: 33 bases, read in frame from the first base. Study-wide findings and limitations: Only a handful of AZD1222 recipients were SARS-CoV-2 seropositive at baseline, limiting conclusions about previously exposed vaccinees. Spike-specific TCR breadth and depth rose significantly after two AZD1222 doses compared with day 0 and with MenACWY recipients. Vaccine-associated CD4 TCRs spanned the whole spike protein, with dominant responses in regions 160-218 and 743-854. Reportedly, close to half of the unique spike-specific TCRs recognized epitopes lying outside the regions that are mutated in the B.1.351 and B.1.1.7 variants. Most participants were white British and females outnumbered males, and the authors suggested that clonal diversity may have been underestimated. In the small 56-69-year group, the increase in depth fell short of significance, most likely because of low power. Because no samples from the day 14 peak response were available, repertoires could be characterized only after the peak T cell response.

The CDR3 regions of human TCRbeta chains were analyzed by immunosequencing. The original methods were these. Repertoire TCRs were checked for matches against a reference library of SARS-CoV-2-specific TCRs that had been generated using the MIRA antigen-specificity platform. Breadth meant the fraction of unique TCRs that were SARS-CoV-2-associated, whereas depth meant the fraction of total T cells that were SARS-CoV-2-associated. Using the MIRA data, each spike-specific TCR was assigned both to the spike region to which the TCR was reactive and to a CD4 or CD8 class. Log10-transformed breadth and depth values were compared by one-way ANOVA with Sidak's multiple comparisons tests. TCRdb retrieved this table from immuneACCESS and kept in-frame rearrangements only. Not all clones are present; in checked studies, unresolved V genes account for under half, and no reason is known for the remainder. V and J calls and clone size follow that table, whereas D and trimming were derived from the DNA. This sample lists about 100,000 clones; about 87% were detected once. More than 15% of the sample lies in the top ten.

This clonotype originated in an adult in good health. The sample in question was peripheral blood, obtained on day 0 of AZD1222 vaccination. This sequence uses TRBV30 and TRBJ1-1, with no confident D gene call. The DNA is TGTGCCTTAAGCCAAAACACTGAAGCTTTCTTT. Its translation reads: CALSQNTEAFF.